This section outlines one T cell receptor (beta chain) sequence together with its context. Its target is unknown. This specimen belongs to a study of blood T cells in healthy people across ages. CDR1 and CDR2 (germline): MGHDK, SYGVNS. V lost 5 bases and J 0 bases, leaving 16 bases between the germline ends. CDR3 length equals 16 residues. Whole-study results and caveats: Significant beta diversity loss was already apparent by age approximately 42, declining roughly linearly.

Together with a sample-barcoded 5' primer, a J-beta primer mix was included in a second PCR lasting about 6 to 12 cycles. A tag from a template-switch adaptor with 12 random nucleotides marked each cDNA molecule. TCRdb fed the 5' RACE reads into MiXCR, producing one record per CDR3 protein. The repertoire holds about 1,600,000 distinct CDR3 sequences, with approximately 40% as singletons. This rearrangement joins TRBV25-1 to TRBJ1-1; a weak D match, TRBD1 (6 bases). The source material was blood. The receptor's source is a woman aged 18 to 35 in good health. CDR3 protein: CASSRTVEGVNTEAFF. The CDR3 DNA reads TGTGCCAGCAGTAGGACAGTAGAGGGGGTGAACACTGAAGCTTTCTTT.